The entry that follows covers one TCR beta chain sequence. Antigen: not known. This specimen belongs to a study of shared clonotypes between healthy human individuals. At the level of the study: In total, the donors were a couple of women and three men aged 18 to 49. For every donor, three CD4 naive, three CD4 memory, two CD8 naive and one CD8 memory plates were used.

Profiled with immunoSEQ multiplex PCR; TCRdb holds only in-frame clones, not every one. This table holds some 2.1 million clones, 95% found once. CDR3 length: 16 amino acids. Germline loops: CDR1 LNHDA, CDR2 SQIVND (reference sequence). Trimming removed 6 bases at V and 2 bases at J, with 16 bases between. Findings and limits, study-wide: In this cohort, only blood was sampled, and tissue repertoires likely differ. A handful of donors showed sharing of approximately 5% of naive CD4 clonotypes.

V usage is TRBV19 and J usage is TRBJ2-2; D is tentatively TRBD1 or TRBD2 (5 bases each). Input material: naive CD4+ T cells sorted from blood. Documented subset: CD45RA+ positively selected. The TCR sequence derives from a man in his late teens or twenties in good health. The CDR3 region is CASSDPGTGNTGELFF. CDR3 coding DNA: TGTGCCAGTAGCGACCCCGGGACGGGCAACACCGGGGAGCTGTTTTTT. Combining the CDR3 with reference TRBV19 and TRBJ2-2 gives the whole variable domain DGGITQSPKYLFRKEGQNVTLSCEQNLNHDAMYWYRQDPGQGLRLIYYSQIVNDFQKGDIAEGYSVSREKKESFPLTVTSAQKNPTAFYLCASSDPGTGNTGELFFGEGSRLTVL.